These 30 T cell receptor beta chains came from one sample sequenced in a study of blood T cell repertoires in COVID-19. Profiling relied on immunoSEQ multiplex PCR, and the TCRdb table lists in-frame clones only, not all of them. This sample has 30,000 to 35,000 clones, with 90% to 95% found just once. The sample consisted of peripheral blood. These receptors all stem from a human donor in a cohort sampled during active COVID-19.

J is TRBJ2-3 and V is TRBV19; TRBD2 matches at 7 bases. CDR1 and CDR2 from the germline V gene are LNHDA and SQIVND (reference sequence). The J segment lost 8 bases and the V segment lost 4 bases, leaving 9 bases of the junction unmatched. The CDR3 is 14 residues long. The CDR3 coding sequence is TGTGCCAGTAGTACGACTAGCATCCTAGGTACGCAGTATTTT. Translating gives CASSTTSILGTQYF.

This chain joins TRBV28 and TRBJ1-1; 8 nucleotides align to TRBD1. Germline loops: CDR1 MDHEN, CDR2 SYDVKM. J was trimmed by 8 bases and V by 5 bases; bases with no gene match: 7. The CDR3 is 13 residues long. The CDR3 nucleotides read TGTGCCAGCAGTCAAGGGACAGGTTCGGAAGCTTTCTTT. Residues: CASSQGTGSEAFF.

CDR3 loop: CASSLAGQGTYEQYF. CDR3 in DNA: TGTGCCAGCAGCTTAGCGGGACAGGGGACATACGAGCAGTACTTC. The rearrangement joins TRBV7-3 to TRBJ2-7, with TRBD1 matching 10 bases. Germline CDR1 is SGHTA and CDR2 is FQGTGA. With V trimmed by 2 bases and J by 4 bases, 5 bases remained unmatched. The CDR3 runs 15 residues.

The chain recombines TRBV27 with TRBJ2-7; 8 nucleotides line up with TRBD2. Trimming at V came to 6 bases and at J to 4 bases, leaving 17 bases not matched to a gene. Germline lookup yields CDR1 MNHEY and CDR2 SMNVEV (reference sequence). The CDR3 covers 17 residues. The CDR3, as DNA: TGTGCCAGCAGCGGCCGTCCGGGGACGGGGGGGTTTTACGAGCAGTACTTC. The encoded protein is CASSGRPGTGGFYEQYF.

The rearrangement joins TRBV7-9 to TRBJ2-7, with D tentatively TRBD2 (6 bases). The CDR3 sequence is 14 residues long. Trimming took off 3 bases at V and 7 bases at J, with 16 bases between the two ends. Per germline, CDR1 SEHNR and CDR2 FQNEAQ (reference sequence). In DNA, the CDR3 is TGTGCCAGCAGCTTGAACACCCTGGCGGGGGAGCAGTACTTC. Translating gives CASSLNTLAGEQYF.

This chain joins TRBV5-1 and TRBJ1-2; 8 bases map to TRBD1. Germline trimming cut 0 bases from V and 4 bases from J; bases unmatched to any gene: 11. CDR1 is SGHRS and CDR2 is YFSETQ in the germline V gene. CDR3 length: 17 residues. The CDR3 bases are TGCGCCAGCAGCTTGGAAGGCAGGGGGCGTTGGGCCTATGGCTACACCTTC. This sequence encodes CASSLEGRGRWAYGYTF.

The rearrangement uses TRBV27 and TRBJ2-4; 8 positions match TRBD2. With V trimmed by 4 bases and J by 7 bases, 6 bases remained unmatched. The length of the CDR3 is 14 residues. Germline V gene sequence: CDR1 MNHEY, CDR2 SMNVEV (reference sequence). CDR3 protein: CASSSPGLGNIQYF. The CDR3 DNA reads TGTGCCAGCAGTTCACCGGGACTAGGTAACATTCAGTACTTC.

V is TRBV2 and J is TRBJ2-1, with 8 bases that match TRBD2. V was pared by 4 bases and J by 3 bases, with 2 bases of the junction left unmatched. CDR1 is SNHLY and CDR2 is FYNNEI in the germline V gene. The CDR3 is 14 amino acids. The CDR3 here is CASSAGTSYNEQFF. In DNA, the CDR3 is TGTGCCAGCAGTGCCGGGACTAGCTACAATGAGCAGTTCTTC.

The count of this clone is one. The rearrangement links TRBV7-6 to TRBJ2-6; perhaps TRBD1 as D (6 bases). The V end lost 5 bases, the J end lost 0 bases, and 11 bases lay between the germline ends. CDR3 size: 16 residues. Germline V gene lookup returns CDR1 SGHVS and CDR2 FNYEAQ. The CDR3 is CASSVGANSGANVLTF. The DNA for the CDR3 is TGTGCCAGCAGCGTGGGGGCCAACTCTGGGGCCAACGTCCTGACTTTC.

J is TRBJ1-1 and V is TRBV19, with a tentative D call TRBD1 (5 bases). Trimming pared 6 bases from V and 3 bases from J, leaving 8 bases between. The CDR3 covers 12 residues. Germline V gene sequence: CDR1 LNHDA, CDR2 SQIVND (reference sequence). CDR3 bases: TGTGCCAGTAGCCGGGGGTACACTGAAGCTTTCTTT. Residues: CASSRGYTEAFF.

DNA for the CDR3: TGCAGTGCTAGTCGGGAGGGCCCCTACGAGCAGTACTTC. Translating gives CSASREGPYEQYF. The chain employs TRBV20-1 and TRBJ2-7, with 8 bases lining up with TRBD2. V shed 3 bases, J shed 2 bases, and the junction held 3 bases outside the gene matches. Germline V lookup: CDR1 DFQATT, CDR2 SNEGSKA (reference sequence). CDR3 size: 13 residues.

The V and J genes are TRBV27 and TRBJ2-7; tentatively, D is TRBD1 (6 bases). The V and J ends lost 6 bases and 5 bases respectively, with 14 bases between them. Germline-derived CDR1 and CDR2 are MNHEY and SMNVEV (reference sequence). CDR3 length: 13 amino acids. CDR3 protein: CASSPGDGHEQYF. For the CDR3, the DNA is TGTGCCAGCAGCCCAGGGGACGGCCACGAGCAGTACTTC.

This chain connects TRBV28 to TRBJ1-2; D is unclear. CDR3 size: 13 residues. The ends were cut back, 5 bases at V and 4 bases at J, with 11 bases in the middle. CDR1 is MDHEN and CDR2 is SYDVKM in the germline V gene. The CDR3 sequence: CASSPGMAYGYTF. As DNA, the CDR3 is TGTGCCAGCAGTCCGGGAATGGCCTATGGCTACACCTTC.

The gene calls are TRBV6-5 and TRBJ1-4; no firm D call. This CDR3 is built from 15 residues. Germline V gene data show CDR1 as MNHEY and CDR2 as SVGAGI. Trimming left V 1 base short and J 6 bases short, with 12 bases between. The CDR3 sequence is CASSYLDKNDEKLFF. The CDR3 DNA follows: TGTGCCAGCAGTTACTTAGACAAAAACGATGAAAAACTGTTTTTT.

This clone appeared once. The gene calls are TRBV19 and TRBJ2-1; weak D call: TRBD2 (5 bases). CDR1 and CDR2 (germline): LNHDA, SQIVND (reference sequence). Trimming removed 2 bases at V and 7 bases at J, with 18 bases between. The CDR3 spans 16 residues. Written as DNA, the CDR3 is TGTGCCAGTAGTATAATTCCGGATCGAGGGAGAAATGAGCAGTTCTTC. It codes for CASSIIPDRGRNEQFF.

The rearrangement uses TRBV27 and TRBJ2-3; TRBD1 matches 9 bases. V lost 6 bases and J lost 2; bases outside the gene matches: 3. CDR3 length equals 14 residues. CDR1 and CDR2 from the germline V gene are MNHEY and SMNVEV (reference sequence). CDR3 coding DNA: TGTGCCAGCAGCGACAGGGGGGTCACAGATACGCAGTATTTT. It is translated as CASSDRGVTDTQYF.

This chain connects TRBV5-5 to TRBJ2-1; 15 bases are a match to TRBD2. The ends lost 3 bases at V and 8 bases at J; junction bases unmatched: 9. The CDR3 sequence is 17 residues long. Germline V gene lookup returns CDR1 SGHKS and CDR2 YYEKEE (reference sequence). The CDR3 region has the DNA TGTGCCAGCAGCTCGATTCGGACTAGCGGGAGGGCCGATGAGCAGTTCTTC. It is translated as CASSSIRTSGRADEQFF. The whole variable domain, filled in from reference TRBV5-5 and TRBJ2-1, reads DAGVTQSPTHLIKTRGQQVTLRCSPISGHKSVSWYQQVLGQGPQFIFQYYEKEERGRGNFPDRFSARQFPNYSSELNVNALLLGDSALYLCASSSIRTSGRADEQFFGPGTRLTVL.

This chain links TRBV19 with TRBJ2-3; tentative D call: TRBD1 (5 bases). Germline CDR1 and CDR2: LNHDA and SQIVND (reference sequence). The CDR3 has 15 residues. V shed 1 base and J shed 6 bases, with 14 bases lying between them. In nucleotides, the CDR3 is TGTGCCAGTAGTATAGCGGACACCATCCGGGATACGCAGTATTTT. This gives the protein CASSIADTIRDTQYF. The full variable domain, rest sourced from reference TRBV19 and TRBJ2-3, is DGGITQSPKYLFRKEGQNVTLSCEQNLNHDAMYWYRQDPGQGLRLIYYSQIVNDFQKGDIAEGYSVSREKKESFPLTVTSAQKNPTAFYLCASSIADTIRDTQYFGPGTRLTVL.

DNA of the CDR3: TGTGCCAGCAGCTCGACAGGGCCCACTGAAGCTTTCTTT. Its protein product is CASSSTGPTEAFF. V is TRBV12-3 or TRBV12-4 and J is TRBJ1-1; 7 positions agree with TRBD1. Trimming at V came to 6 bases and at J to 4 bases, leaving 5 bases not matched to a gene. The CDR3 extends over 13 amino acids.

The rearrangement uses TRBV6-5 and TRBJ1-2, with TRBD1 as a possible D gene (5 bases). Looked up from germline, CDR1 is MNHEY and CDR2 is SVGAGI. Trimming pared 7 bases from V and 2 bases from J, leaving 5 bases between. The CDR3 loop spans 11 amino acids. DNA for the CDR3: TGTGCCAGCACAGGGAACTATGGCTACACCTTC. Amino acids: CASTGNYGYTF.

The chain employs TRBV7-9 and TRBJ1-2, with a possible D match to TRBD1 (5 bases). This CDR3 contains 13 residues. Germline-derived CDR1 and CDR2 are SEHNR and FQNEAQ (reference sequence). The V end was cut by 1 base, the J end by 8 bases, with 11 bases between. CDR3 sequence: CASSLGRGRGYTF. Written as DNA, the CDR3 is TGTGCCAGCAGCTTAGGAAGGGGCCGGGGCTACACCTTC. Filled out from reference TRBV7-9 and TRBJ1-2, the complete variable domain reads DTGVSQNPRHKITKRGQNVTFRCDPISEHNRLYWYRQTLGQGPEFLTYFQNEAQLEKSRLLSDRFSAERPKGSFSTLEIQRTEQGDSAMYLCASSLGRGRGYTFGSGTRLTVV.

CDR3 sequence reads: CASSLYRDSGTEAFF. The DNA for the CDR3 is TGTGCCAGCAGTTTATACAGGGATTCAGGGACTGAAGCTTTCTTT. V usage is TRBV27 and J usage is TRBJ1-1, with a tentative D call TRBD1 (6 bases). V was cut by 1 base and J by 5 bases, with 14 bases left in between. CDR3 length: 15 residues. Germline V gene sequence: CDR1 MNHEY, CDR2 SMNVEV (reference sequence).

The CDR3 coding sequence is TGCGCCAGCAGCTTAAGACTAGCGGCTACGAACACCGGGGAGCTGTTTTTT. This gives the protein CASSLRLAATNTGELFF. This chain links TRBV5-1 with TRBJ2-2; 9 nucleotides align to TRBD2. From germline, CDR1 is SGHRS and CDR2 YFSETQ. The CDR3 extends over 17 amino acids. J lost 0 bases, V lost 2 bases, and 5 bases had no gene match.

The chain links TRBV15 to TRBJ1-5; 7 bases fit TRBD1. V lost 0 bases, J lost 6 bases, and 5 bases stayed unmatched. The CDR3 totals 15 residues. From germline, CDR1 is LNHNV and CDR2 YYDKDF (reference sequence). This CDR3 reads CATSRDRDSTQPQHF. The CDR3 nucleotides are TGTGCCACCAGCAGAGACCGGGACAGTACTCAGCCCCAGCATTTT.

The J gene is TRBJ2-2, the V gene TRBV4-1; 9 bases match TRBD2. The CDR3 totals 19 residues. Trimming removed 0 bases from V and 3 bases from J; junction bases left unmatched: 11. The germline gives CDR1 MGHRA, CDR2 YSYEKL. In DNA form, the CDR3 reads TGCGCCAGCAGCCAAGAGGTTTCTAGCGGGACAAGCTACACCGGGGAGCTGTTTTTT. Translation gives CASSQEVSSGTSYTGELFF.

The CDR3 DNA follows: TGTGCCAGCAGCTTGCTAGCGGGAGCGTCTGGGGCCAACGTCCTGACTTTC. This sequence encodes CASSLLAGASGANVLTF. V gene TRBV7-6 combines with J gene TRBJ2-6, with 10 bases that match TRBD2. The junction had 3 bases not matched to a gene; V was cut back by 3 bases and J by 1 base. The CDR3 loop spans 17 amino acids. Germline CDR1 SGHVS, CDR2 FNYEAQ.

This rearrangement joins TRBV3-1 (or the pseudogene TRBV3-2) to TRBJ1-1, with a tentative D call TRBD1 (5 bases). V dropped 3 bases and J dropped 1 base, with 12 bases sitting between them. CDR3 length: 15 residues. Germline loops: CDR1 LGHDT, CDR2 YNNKEL (reference sequence). Written as DNA, the CDR3 is TGTGCCAGCAGCCATCAGGGATTAGGGAACACTGAAGCTTTCTTT. Translation: CASSHQGLGNTEAFF.

This clone was seen once. The chain couples TRBV28 to TRBJ1-4; 7 bases are shared with TRBD1. CDR1 and CDR2 (germline): MDHEN, SYDVKM. V dropped 5 bases and J dropped 8; count of bases not matched to a gene: 14. The CDR3 extends over 16 amino acids. The CDR3 sequence is CASSPQTGKGKEKLFF. CDR3 coding DNA: TGTGCCAGCAGTCCCCAGACAGGGAAAGGAAAGGAAAAACTGTTTTTT.

The chain joins TRBV19 to TRBJ2-3, with D possibly TRBD2 on 7 matching bases. This CDR3 spans 13 amino acids. CDR1 LNHDA and CDR2 SQIVND come from the germline V gene (reference sequence). V was clipped by 4 bases and J by 4 bases, with 9 bases between them. The CDR3 spells CASSTGGPDTQYF. The DNA of the CDR3 is TGTGCCAGTAGTACGGGGGGCCCAGATACGCAGTATTTT.

The chain has TRBV5-1 and TRBJ1-4, with a possible D match to TRBD1 (5 bases). Trimming took 2 bases from V and 8 from J, leaving 16 bases between them. This CDR3 region has 15 residues. Germline CDR1 reads SGHRS; CDR2 reads YFSETQ. CDR3 sequence (DNA): TGCGCCAGCAGCTTCGGAGGCGGGGGGGAAGAAAAACTGTTTTTT. It is translated as CASSFGGGGEEKLFF.